This TCR beta chain was retrieved from a study of blood T cell repertoires in COVID-19. Study information: Specimens from acute and convalescent COVID-19 originated in the United States, Italy and Spain. In each case, the material was cDNA or gDNA derived from T cells, B-cell-depleted T cells, or PBMCs.

Germline CDR1 is MNHNS and CDR2 is SASEGT. V lost 2 bases and J 5 bases, leaving 10 bases between the germline ends. This CDR3 has 15 residues. Study processing details: Reference gene primer amplification in the assay estimated nucleated cell counts. Generated by immunoSEQ multiplex PCR, the TCRdb table keeps only in-frame clones and is missing some. V, J and clone size are those of that table, while D and trimming were read from the DNA. Of roughly 230,000 clones listed, 75% to 85% were seen once; the top ten hold 6% to 9.5%. The sequence came from a woman in her 50s with acute or convalescent COVID-19. The V gene is TRBV6-1, the J gene TRBJ2-6, with D perhaps TRBD1 (5 bases). The sequenced material came from peripheral blood. This CDR3 reads CASSEWGGRANVLTF. The CDR3 DNA sequence: TGTGCCAGCAGTGAATGGGGCGGTAGGGCCAACGTCCTGACTTTC.